Shown below are 20 T cell receptor beta chains from a single sample sequenced in a study of cytomegalovirus exposure and HLA in healthy donors. PCR employed 60 Vbeta and 13 Jbeta primers. TCRdb's table, derived via immunoSEQ multiplex PCR, lists solely in-frame clones and lacks some. Of roughly 250,000 clones in the sample, about four fifths were seen once. Sample: PBMCs. Receptors were obtained from a girl aged 2 to 10 in good health and CMV-seronegative.

This rearrangement joins TRBV19 to TRBJ2-5; 10 bases are shared with TRBD2. The germline V gene encodes CDR1 LNHDA and CDR2 SQIVND (reference sequence). Losses at the gene ends were 1 base for V and 4 bases for J; bases not matched to a gene: 0. CDR3 length: 14 amino acids. CDR3 nucleotides: TGTGCCAGTAGTATAGGACTAGCGGGAGAGACCCAGTACTTC. Its translation is CASSIGLAGETQYF.

The chain carries TRBV4-2 and TRBJ2-7; D is possibly TRBD2 (6 bases). This CDR3 region has 16 residues. Germline CDR1 is LGHNA and CDR2 is YNFKEQ. Trimming stripped 0 bases from V and 0 bases from J, with 12 bases between. CDR3 sequence (DNA): TGTGCCAGCAGCCAAGATGAGGGACTGAACTCCTACGAGCAGTACTTC. Translation: CASSQDEGLNSYEQYF.

This chain uses TRBV25-1 with TRBJ1-1, with D perhaps TRBD1 (6 bases). The CDR3 spans 15 residues. CDR1 and CDR2 (germline): MGHDK, SYGVNS. Trimming shortened V by 4 bases and J by 1 base, and 13 bases separated the two germline ends. The CDR3 protein is CASSGDIAGNTEAFF. In DNA, the CDR3 is TGTGCCAGCAGTGGGGACATCGCCGGGAACACTGAAGCTTTCTTT.

This chain connects TRBV9 to TRBJ2-7; D remains unclear. This CDR3 has 14 amino acids. In germline, CDR1 is SGDLS, CDR2 YYNGEE. V lost 1 base to trimming and J lost 3 bases, with 11 bases between them. CDR3 residues: CASSVLPRSYEQYF. In DNA, the CDR3 is TGTGCCAGCAGCGTACTCCCCCGTAGCTACGAGCAGTACTTC.

The chain couples TRBV28 to TRBJ2-7; perhaps TRBD1 as D (5 bases). The length of the CDR3 is 11 residues. Germline V gene lookup returns CDR1 MDHEN and CDR2 SYDVKM. V lost 5 bases and J lost 6, with 8 bases in between. CDR3 nucleotides: TGTGCCAGCAGTCCCCAGGGCGAGCAGTACTTC. Its protein product is CASSPQGEQYF.

This chain connects TRBV28 to TRBJ1-1; no clear D. The germline CDR1 and CDR2 sequences are MDHEN and SYDVKM. The CDR3 is 13 residues long. V lost 5 bases and J lost 0, with 7 bases in between. The CDR3 DNA reads TGTGCCAGCAGTCTCAACATGAACACTGAAGCTTTCTTT. This sequence encodes CASSLNMNTEAFF. The full variable domain, completed using reference TRBV28 and TRBJ1-1, is DVKVTQSSRYLVKRTGEKVFLECVQDMDHENMFWYRQDPGLGLRLIYFSYDVKMKEKGDIPEGYSVSREKKERFSLILESASTNQTSMYLCASSLNMNTEAFFGQGTRLTVV.

This clone occurred a few times. V usage is TRBV2 and J usage is TRBJ2-3; 9 bases map to TRBD2. Per the germline V gene, CDR1 is SNHLY and CDR2 is FYNNEI. Germline trimming cut 4 bases from V and 8 bases from J; bases unmatched to any gene: 10. The CDR3 totals 15 residues. The CDR3 loop reads CASSARLAAPRTQYF. CDR3 coding DNA: TGTGCCAGCAGTGCGCGACTAGCGGCCCCACGTACGCAGTATTTT. Full variable domain (outside the CDR3, taken from reference TRBV2 and TRBJ2-3): EPEVTQTPSHQVTQMGQEVILRCVPISNHLYFYWYRQILGQKVEFLVSFYNNEISEKSEIFDDQFSVERPDGSNFTLKIRSTKLEDSAMYFCASSARLAAPRTQYFGPGTRLTVL.

The chain is built from TRBV28 and TRBJ2-7; D is uncertain. The V and J ends lost 3 bases and 0 bases respectively, with 21 bases between them. The CDR3 loop spans 18 amino acids. Germline CDR1 is MDHEN and CDR2 is SYDVKM. CDR3 protein: CASSFKSRSSWHSYEQYF. The DNA of the CDR3 is TGTGCCAGCAGTTTTAAGTCGAGGTCTTCTTGGCACTCCTACGAGCAGTACTTC.

This chain links TRBV27 with TRBJ1-2; a possible D gene is TRBD1 (5 bases). This CDR3 contains 15 residues. Germline CDR1 and CDR2: MNHEY and SMNVEV (reference sequence). V was trimmed by 1 base and J by 8 bases, leaving 17 bases between them. CDR3 nucleotides: TGTGCCAGCAGTTTATTCCGGCAGGGATTAGGAGGCTACACCTTC. Its translation is CASSLFRQGLGGYTF.

This chain links TRBV5-4 with TRBJ2-4; 9 bases map to TRBD2. The CDR3 has 15 residues. J was trimmed by 6 bases and V by 3 bases; bases with no gene match: 7. Germline values: CDR1 SGHNT, CDR2 YYREEE (reference sequence). The CDR3 DNA follows: TGTGCCAGCAGCTCCCTCCTAGCGGGGATAAACATTCAGTACTTC. Its protein is CASSSLLAGINIQYF.

This clone appeared a few times. The chain uses TRBV6-5 and TRBJ2-1; D unclear. Trimming took 6 bases from V and 4 from J, leaving 10 bases between them. Germline-derived CDR1 and CDR2 are MNHEY and SVGAGI. CDR3 size: 13 residues. In DNA, the CDR3 is TGTGCCAGCAGGTATGAGGCTTACAATGAGCAGTTCTTC. Translation gives CASRYEAYNEQFF.

The chain links TRBV5-4 to TRBJ2-7; D is possibly TRBD2 (5 bases). V was clipped by 4 bases and J by 6 bases, with 17 bases between them. Germline V lookup: CDR1 SGHNT, CDR2 YYREEE (reference sequence). This CDR3 spans 14 amino acids. CDR3 nucleotide sequence: TGTGCCAGCAGCGAGCGAGGGCTGGAAGGCGAGCAGTACTTC. Encoded protein: CASSERGLEGEQYF.

This chain links TRBV5-4 with TRBJ2-5, with 7 bases lining up with TRBD2. V lost 7 bases to trimming and J lost 4 bases; unmatched junction nucleotides: 25. In germline, CDR1 is SGHNT, CDR2 YYREEE (reference sequence). The CDR3 is 19 amino acids. The CDR3 DNA sequence: TGTGCCAGCCGAAGCTTGCGGTACGGTCTAGCGGACCCTCTAGAGACCCAGTACTTC. Translating it yields CASRSLRYGLADPLETQYF.

This rearrangement joins TRBV5-8 to TRBJ1-1, with D tentatively TRBD1 (5 bases). The length of the CDR3 is 11 residues. Germline V gives CDR1 SGHTS, CDR2 YDEGEE. V dropped 4 bases and J dropped 11 bases, with 12 bases sitting between them. CDR3 protein: CASSVQGLAFF. In nucleotides, the CDR3 is TGTGCCAGCAGCGTGCAGGGTCTCGCTTTCTTT.

The chain recombines TRBV4-1 with TRBJ1-1, with 7 bases fitting TRBD1. The CDR3 runs to 15 residues. After removal of 0 bases from V and 3 bases from J, the junction contained 4 bases not matched to a gene. In germline, CDR1 is MGHRA, CDR2 YSYEKL. CDR3 nucleotides: TGCGCCAGCAGCCAAGACAACAGGGGAGACACTGAAGCTTTCTTT. Translation gives CASSQDNRGDTEAFF.

The chain carries TRBV6-1 and TRBJ1-5; D might be TRBD1 (6 bases). Trimming took 10 bases from V and 7 from J, leaving 17 bases between them. CDR1 is MNHNS and CDR2 is SASEGT in the germline V gene. CDR3 length: 13 residues. The CDR3 is CATVGGPAQPQHF. The CDR3 DNA is TGTGCCACCGTGGGGGGGCCCGCCCAGCCCCAGCATTTT.

J is TRBJ2-5 and V is TRBV7-3, with D hard to call. This CDR3 spans 13 amino acids. V gave up 5 bases and J gave up 1 base, with 8 bases separating them. Germline assignment: CDR1 SGHTA and CDR2 FQGTGA. Here the CDR3 reads CASSTSVQETQYF. DNA of the CDR3: TGTGCCAGCAGCACCTCGGTCCAAGAGACCCAGTACTTC.

The chain carries TRBV6-5 and TRBJ2-3; 7 bases line up with TRBD2. The J segment lost 1 base and the V segment lost 10 bases, leaving 11 bases of the junction unmatched. The CDR3 contains 15 residues. Looked up from germline, CDR1 is MNHEY and CDR2 is SVGAGI. Written as DNA, the CDR3 is TGTGCCACCACAATGTTGAGCGGGGGCACAGATACGCAGTATTTT. Protein sequence: CATTMLSGGTDTQYF.

This clone was seen once. The chain has TRBV5-5 and TRBJ1-5; D is uncertain. CDR3 length equals 16 residues. Looked up from germline, CDR1 is SGHKS and CDR2 is YYEKEE (reference sequence). Trimming left V 1 base short and J 4 bases short, with 15 bases between. CDR3 DNA: TGTGCCAGCAGCTTGATGGCATTACAGCTAAATCAGCCCCAGCATTTT. This codes for CASSLMALQLNQPQHF.

This clone was picked up a small number of times. This chain uses TRBV12-5 with TRBJ2-7; 7 bases match TRBD1. This CDR3 spans 14 amino acids. CDR1 is LGHNT and CDR2 is FRNRAP in the germline V gene. Unmatched junction bases numbered 5, after V lost 1 base and J lost 5 bases. The CDR3 is CASGLAPGQHEQYF. As DNA, the CDR3 is TGTGCTAGTGGTTTGGCGCCGGGACAGCACGAGCAGTACTTC.